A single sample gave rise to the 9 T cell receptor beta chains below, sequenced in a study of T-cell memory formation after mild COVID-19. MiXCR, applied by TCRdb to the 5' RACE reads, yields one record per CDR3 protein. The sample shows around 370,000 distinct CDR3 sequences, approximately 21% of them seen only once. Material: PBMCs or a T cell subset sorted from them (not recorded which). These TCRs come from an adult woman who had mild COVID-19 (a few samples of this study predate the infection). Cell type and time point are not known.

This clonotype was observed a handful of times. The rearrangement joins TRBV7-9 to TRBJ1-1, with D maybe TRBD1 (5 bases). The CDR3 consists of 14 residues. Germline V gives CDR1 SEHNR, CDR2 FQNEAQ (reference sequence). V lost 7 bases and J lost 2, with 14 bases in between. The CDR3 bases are TGTGCCAGCATCAACTCCGGGGGAAACACTGAAGCTTTCTTT. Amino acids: CASINSGGNTEAFF.

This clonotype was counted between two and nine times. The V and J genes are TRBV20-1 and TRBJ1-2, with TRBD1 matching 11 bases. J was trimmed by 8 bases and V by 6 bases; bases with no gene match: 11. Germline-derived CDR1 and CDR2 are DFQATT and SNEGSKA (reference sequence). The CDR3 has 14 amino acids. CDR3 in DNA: TGCAGTGCCACGGTCGGGACAGGGGGAGGCGGCTACACCTTC. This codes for CSATVGTGGGGYTF.

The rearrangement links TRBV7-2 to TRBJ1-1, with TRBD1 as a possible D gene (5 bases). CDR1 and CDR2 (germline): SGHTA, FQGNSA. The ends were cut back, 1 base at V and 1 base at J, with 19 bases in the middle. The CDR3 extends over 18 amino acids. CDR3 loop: CASSLVGGWWRENTEAFF. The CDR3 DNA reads TGTGCCAGCAGCTTAGTTGGGGGTTGGTGGAGGGAGAACACTGAAGCTTTCTTT. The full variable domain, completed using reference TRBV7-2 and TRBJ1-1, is GAGVSQSPSNKVTEKGKDVELRCDPISGHTALYWYRQSLGQGLEFLIYFQGNSAPDKSGLPSDRFSAERTGGSVSTLTIQRTQQEDSAVYLCASSLVGGWWRENTEAFFGQGTRLTVV.

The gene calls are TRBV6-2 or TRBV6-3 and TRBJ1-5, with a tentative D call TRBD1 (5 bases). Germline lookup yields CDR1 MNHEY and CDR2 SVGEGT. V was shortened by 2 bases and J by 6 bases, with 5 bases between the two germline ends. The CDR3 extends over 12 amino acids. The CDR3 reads CASSYGGQPQHF. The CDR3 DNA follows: TGTGCCAGCAGTTACGGGGGTCAGCCCCAGCATTTT.

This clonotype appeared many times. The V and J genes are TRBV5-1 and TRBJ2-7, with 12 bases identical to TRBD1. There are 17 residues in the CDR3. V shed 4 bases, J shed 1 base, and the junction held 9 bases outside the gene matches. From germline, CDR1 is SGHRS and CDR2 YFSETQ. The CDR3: CASSLPGTGGWSYEQYF. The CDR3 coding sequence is TGCGCCAGCAGCCTTCCCGGGACAGGGGGCTGGTCCTACGAGCAGTACTTC.

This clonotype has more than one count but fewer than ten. CDR3 loop: CAWSVLGQPQHF. In DNA, the CDR3 is TGTGCCTGGAGTGTACTGGGACAGCCCCAGCATTTT. This chain uses TRBV30 with TRBJ1-5; unclear D gene. V lost 0 bases, J lost 7 bases, and 7 bases lay in between. The CDR3 runs to 12 residues. CDR1 and CDR2 (germline): GTSNPN, SVGIG (reference sequence). Using reference TRBV30 and TRBJ1-5 for the parts outside the CDR3, the full variable domain is SQTIHQWPATLVQPVGSPLSLECTVEGTSNPNLYWYRQAAGRGLQLLFYSVGIGQISSEVPQNLSASRPQDRQFILSSKKLLLSDSGFYLCAWSVLGQPQHFGDGTRLSIL.

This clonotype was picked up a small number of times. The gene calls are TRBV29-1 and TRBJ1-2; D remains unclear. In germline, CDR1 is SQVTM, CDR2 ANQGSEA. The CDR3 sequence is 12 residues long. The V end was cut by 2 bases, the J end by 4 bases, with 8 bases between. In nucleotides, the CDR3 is TGCAGCGTTGAAACCCGTTTCTATGGCTACACCTTC. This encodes CSVETRFYGYTF.

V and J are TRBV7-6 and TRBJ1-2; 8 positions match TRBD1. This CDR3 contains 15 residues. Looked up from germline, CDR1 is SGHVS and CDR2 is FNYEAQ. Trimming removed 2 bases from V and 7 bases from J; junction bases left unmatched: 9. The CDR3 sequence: CASSLIGQGAGGYTF. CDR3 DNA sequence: TGTGCCAGCAGCTTAATTGGGCAGGGGGCGGGTGGCTACACCTTC.

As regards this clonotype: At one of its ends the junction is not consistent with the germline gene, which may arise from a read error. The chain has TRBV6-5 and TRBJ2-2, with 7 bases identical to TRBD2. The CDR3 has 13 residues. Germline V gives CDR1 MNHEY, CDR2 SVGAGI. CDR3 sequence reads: CASGRVGTGELIF. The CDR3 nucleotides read TGTGCCAGCGGGAGGGTAGGGACCGGGGAGCTGATTTTT.